This is a list of T cell receptor beta chains from one sample in a study of control samples from healthy donors and cancer patients. Profiling relied on immunoSEQ multiplex PCR, and the TCRdb table lists in-frame clones only, not all of them. The data show tens of thousands of clones, with roughly 87% seen just once and roughly 1.4% held by the top ten. Sequenced input: PBMCs. The origin of the receptors is a man aged 40-50 years with colorectal cancer. The conserved cysteine and the conserved F or W are not part of the CDR3 here. Fields, in order: CDR3 length, J gene, clone size, V gene, CDR3 protein. Expanded clones get a size class; other rows say once, few or many, or leave the size out.

14	TRBJ1-1	-	TRBV5-1	ASSSGQGPKRNEAF
11	TRBJ1-1	-	TRBV10-3	AISARVDTEAF
14	TRBJ1-2	-	TRBV7-2	ASSFGGTGRGSGYT
13	TRBJ2-5	-	TRBV9	ASSVAPVREETQY
13	TRBJ1-5	-	TRBV30	AWGPGTSGNQPQH
12	TRBJ2-2	-	TRBV7-2	ASSLAFGAGELF
12	TRBJ1-2	-	TRBV28	ASSSPELRFVYT
11	TRBJ1-1	-	TRBV2	ASSPGRVIGAF
12	TRBJ2-5	-	TRBV9	ASSELGQQETQY
14	TRBJ2-7	-	TRBV9	ASSPPASGSLDEQY
12	TRBJ2-7	-	TRBV6-2/TRBV6-3	ASSYSARTIQQY
13	TRBJ1-2	once	TRBV4-3	ASSQDTGQIYGYT
11	TRBJ2-5	-	TRBV18	ASSQTGPETQY
12	TRBJ2-7	once	TRBV6-2/TRBV6-3	ASSSPFSRGEQY
12	TRBJ1-5	-	TRBV2	ASSEVVSDQPQH
12	TRBJ2-3	-	TRBV6-5	ASSTTSNTDTQY
12	TRBJ1-1	-	TRBV5-1	ASSLYGRDTEAF
9	TRBJ2-5	-	TRBV7-8	ASSFYETQY
13	TRBJ2-1	-	TRBV7-9	ASSLAGHSYNEQF
10	TRBJ2-3	-	TRBV10-1	ASSGQTDTQY
12	TRBJ1-2	-	TRBV18	ASSPGGQGLGYT
12	TRBJ2-5	-	TRBV10-1	ASSPDRLSETQY
16	TRBJ2-5	once	TRBV5-1	ASSTNSGTSGSYETQY
12	TRBJ1-1	-	TRBV6-6	ASSYSVRNTEAF
13	TRBJ2-5	-	TRBV5-1	ASSLESGPQKTQY
10	TRBJ2-2	-	TRBV2	ASSGIVRELF
12	TRBJ2-2	-	TRBV7-9	ASSLVGTAGELF
12	TRBJ2-7	-	TRBV27	ASTPEQGVGEQY
15	TRBJ2-7	-	TRBV27	ASSLEPSGTGIYEQY
12	TRBJ1-2	-	TRBV19	ASSITSNDYGYT
11	TRBJ2-2	-	TRBV11-3	ASSLPEAGELF
14	TRBJ2-6	-	TRBV19	ASSLGQSSGANVLT
11	TRBJ2-5	-	TRBV5-1	ASSLGQGGTQY
14	TRBJ2-7	-	TRBV27	ASSLQPSGATYEQY
14	TRBJ1-2	-	TRBV7-9	ASSLNTPQGSYGYT
11	TRBJ1-1	-	TRBV5-1	ASSLAAPVEAF
13	TRBJ1-1	once	TRBV11-2	ASSWYGQADTEAF
13	TRBJ1-2	-	TRBV9	ASSVDGRGDYGYT
10	TRBJ1-1	-	TRBV5-1	ASSKPDTEAF
13	TRBJ2-6	-	TRBV24-1	ATGGRTGEANVLT
12	TRBJ1-1	-	TRBV6-6	ASIADRGNTEAF
10	TRBJ1-2	-	TRBV24-1	ATWDSTYGYT
13	TRBJ2-2	-	TRBV9	ASSVERGRFGELF
13	TRBJ2-5	-	TRBV7-3	ASSGKQGARETQY
9	TRBJ2-7	-	TRBV7-6	ASSTGYEQY
14	TRBJ1-2	once	TRBV4-3	ASSQDYPGGPHGYT
14	TRBJ1-6	-	TRBV7-9	ASSLVTGTDNSPLH
14	TRBJ2-7	-	TRBV2	ASSGTGQGVSYEQY
12	TRBJ2-2	-	TRBV24-1	ATSDFKTNGELF
11	TRBJ2-7	-	TRBV27	ASSFAGAREQY
13	TRBJ2-1	-	TRBV4-1	ASSQRDRGPNEQF
15	TRBJ2-1	once	TRBV28	ASSFTVPGQGFNEQF
9	TRBJ2-5	-	TRBV14	ASSGAETQY
12	TRBJ2-7	-	TRBV6-5	ASSYASAEYEQY
13	TRBJ1-1	-	TRBV9	ASSVGGDMNTEAF